The 27 T cell receptor beta chains below come from one sample, sequenced in a study of T cell responses to AZD1222 COVID-19 vaccine. Method: immunoSEQ multiplex PCR; TCRdb's copy keeps in-frame clones and lacks some. The sample yields 85,000 to 100,000 clones, roughly 89% seen once. Specimen: peripheral blood, collected 28 days after the second AZD1222 dose. All receptors come from an adult who received the AZD1222 COVID-19 vaccine.

The chain links TRBV3-1 (or the pseudogene TRBV3-2) to TRBJ2-1; unclear D gene. V shed 1 base and J shed 7 bases, with 5 bases lying between them. This CDR3 is 12 amino acids long. CDR1 is LGHDT, CDR2 YNNKEL, per germline (reference sequence). CDR3 bases: TGTGCCAGCAGCCAAGTTCTGAATGAGCAGTTCTTC. It translates to CASSQVLNEQFF.

The rearrangement uses TRBV25-1 and TRBJ1-2, with 7 positions matching TRBD1. Germline V gene data show CDR1 as MGHDK and CDR2 as SYGVNS. J lost 0 bases, V lost 3 bases, and 4 bases had no gene match. This CDR3 is 15 amino acids long. CDR3 sequence (DNA): TGTGCCAGCAGTGAGGGACAGCAATCTAACTATGGCTACACCTTC. Amino acid sequence: CASSEGQQSNYGYTF.

The gene calls are TRBV27 and TRBJ1-1; no definite D call. The CDR3 sequence is 13 residues long. In germline, CDR1 is MNHEY, CDR2 SMNVEV (reference sequence). V was shortened by 2 bases and J by 4 bases, with 8 bases between the two germline ends. The CDR3 region is CASSLGASTEAFF. The CDR3 DNA sequence: TGTGCCAGCAGTTTAGGAGCGTCCACTGAAGCTTTCTTT.

The chain couples TRBV3-1 (or the pseudogene TRBV3-2) to TRBJ1-2; perhaps TRBD1 as D (5 bases). CDR1 and CDR2 from the germline V gene are LGHDT and YNNKEL (reference sequence). Trimming took 4 bases from V and 5 from J, leaving 14 bases between them. This CDR3 spans 14 amino acids. Written as DNA, the CDR3 is TGTGCCAGCAGCCTAAGGGGCTCAACTTATGGCTACACCTTC. Its translation is CASSLRGSTYGYTF.

This chain links TRBV9 with TRBJ2-1; 10 bases line up with TRBD2. J lost 4 bases, V lost 3 bases, and 25 bases had no gene match. The CDR3 spans 22 residues. Germline V gene data show CDR1 as SGDLS and CDR2 as YYNGEE. The CDR3 bases are TGTGCCAGCAGCGCCCCCTCCTGGGAGCGGGGGGGCAATTCGCATGGGTACAATGAGCAGTTCTTC. Translation: CASSAPSWERGGNSHGYNEQFF.

V gene TRBV5-4 combines with J gene TRBJ2-2, with 9 bases identical to TRBD2. Germline V gene lookup returns CDR1 SGHNT and CDR2 YYREEE (reference sequence). The CDR3 extends over 17 amino acids. J lost 2 bases, V lost 0 bases, and 5 bases had no gene match. CDR3 region: CASSLGSGGPNTGELFF. The CDR3 bases are TGTGCCAGCAGCTTGGGAAGCGGGGGGCCAAACACCGGGGAGCTGTTTTTT.

This chain links TRBV14 with TRBJ1-4; D ambiguous. The CDR3 has 13 residues. V was clipped by 3 bases and J by 3 bases, with 5 bases between them. Germline assignment: CDR1 SGHDN and CDR2 FVKESK. In DNA, the CDR3 is TGTGCCAGCAGCCAGTTGTCTAATGAAAAACTGTTTTTT. The encoded protein is CASSQLSNEKLFF.

This chain connects TRBV4-1 to TRBJ1-4; D perhaps matches TRBD1 (6 bases). This CDR3 has 15 residues. Germline V CDR1 and CDR2: MGHRA, YSYEKL. V lost 1 base, J lost 6 bases, and 12 bases lay in between. The CDR3 DNA reads TGCGCCAGCAGCCAAGTTGGGGCAGGGGATGAAAAACTGTTTTTT. Translation: CASSQVGAGDEKLFF.

J is TRBJ2-2 and V is TRBV19, with 10 positions matching TRBD2. This CDR3 spans 20 amino acids. V lost 1 base, J lost 0 bases, and 11 bases stayed unmatched. CDR1 and CDR2 (germline): LNHDA, SQIVND (reference sequence). In DNA, the CDR3 is TGTGCCAGTAGTATAGGGGAGACTAGCGGGTTGTTCGCGAACACCGGGGAGCTGTTTTTT. Its translation: CASSIGETSGLFANTGELFF.

The chain combines TRBV27 with TRBJ1-1, with D perhaps matching TRBD1 (5 bases). This CDR3 region has 17 residues. Germline lookup yields CDR1 MNHEY and CDR2 SMNVEV (reference sequence). The ends were cut back, 4 bases at V and 5 bases at J, with 23 bases in the middle. CDR3 sequence (DNA): TGTGCCAGCAGTTGGTCGAGGACGGGGGGTCGGGGGACTGAAGCTTTCTTT. This encodes CASSWSRTGGRGTEAFF.

V and J are TRBV5-1 and TRBJ2-3; the D gene is possibly TRBD1 (8 bases). The CDR3 totals 14 residues. V lost 6 bases to trimming and J lost 6 bases, with 17 bases between them. The germline CDR1 and CDR2 sequences are SGHRS and YFSETQ. The CDR3 region is CASTTGGGMDTQYF. CDR3 DNA sequence: TGCGCCAGCACCACAGGGGGGGGCATGGATACGCAGTATTTT. Drawing the rest from reference TRBV5-1 and TRBJ2-3, the complete variable domain is KAGVTQTPRYLIKTRGQQVTLSCSPISGHRSVSWYQQTPGQGLQFLFEYFSETQRNKGNFPGRFSGRQFSNSRSEMNVSTLELGDSALYLCASTTGGGMDTQYFGPGTRLTVL.

The chain couples TRBV5-1 to TRBJ2-1; D may be TRBD1 (5 bases). Trimming pared 3 bases from V and 5 bases from J, leaving 9 bases between. CDR3 length: 13 amino acids. Germline assignment: CDR1 SGHRS and CDR2 YFSETQ. CDR3 region: CASSSPDNNEQFF. As DNA, the CDR3 is TGCGCCAGCAGCTCTCCGGACAACAATGAGCAGTTCTTC.

The V and J genes are TRBV5-1 and TRBJ1-6; possible D gene TRBD1, 5 bases. Trimming pared 0 bases from V and 7 bases from J, leaving 11 bases between. CDR3 length: 15 residues. CDR1 SGHRS and CDR2 YFSETQ come from the germline V gene. CDR3 sequence reads: CASSLVGVANSPLHF. The CDR3 DNA reads TGCGCCAGCAGCTTGGTGGGGGTTGCGAATTCACCCCTCCACTTT.

The chain uses TRBV11-2 and TRBJ2-1; 10 nucleotides align to TRBD1. The CDR3 has 15 residues. The V gene's germline CDR1 is SGHAT and CDR2 FQNNGV. V gave up 5 bases and J gave up 7 bases; unmatched junction bases: 8. CDR3 sequence reads: CASSRGQGGGNEQFF. CDR3 nucleotide sequence: TGTGCCAGCAGCCGTGGACAGGGGGGAGGAAATGAGCAGTTCTTC.

The chain couples TRBV5-1 to TRBJ2-3, with D perhaps TRBD1 or TRBD2 (5 bases each). Germline CDR1 SGHRS, CDR2 YFSETQ. Trimming left V 4 bases short and J 0 bases short, with 9 bases between. This CDR3 contains 14 residues. The CDR3 DNA sequence: TGCGCCAGCAGCCCCGGGACCAGCACAGATACGCAGTATTTT. The encoded protein is CASSPGTSTDTQYF.

The gene calls are TRBV5-1 and TRBJ1-4; tentatively, D is TRBD1 (5 bases). The ends were cut back, 1 base at V and 0 bases at J, with 7 bases in the middle. The CDR3 consists of 15 residues. Germline CDR1 is SGHRS and CDR2 is YFSETQ. The CDR3 coding sequence is TGCGCCAGCAGCTTGATGGGGGCAACTAATGAAAAACTGTTTTTT. Its protein product is CASSLMGATNEKLFF.

The chain joins TRBV2 to TRBJ1-5; D call uncertain. V lost 6 bases and J lost 4, with 10 bases in between. In germline, CDR1 is SNHLY, CDR2 FYNNEI. The CDR3 runs to 13 residues. Here the CDR3 reads CASSGIENQPQHF. The CDR3 nucleotides are TGTGCCAGCAGCGGAATAGAAAATCAGCCCCAGCATTTT.

This clone was picked up one time. The identical CDR3 is also encoded by other nucleotide sequences in the sample. The chain has TRBV5-1 and TRBJ1-2; no reliable D call. Germline assignment: CDR1 SGHRS and CDR2 YFSETQ. V was cut by 0 bases and J by 4 bases, with 4 bases left in between. The CDR3 has 12 amino acids. CDR3 nucleotide sequence: TGCGCCAGCAGCTTGGACTCCTATGGCTACACCTTC. It encodes CASSLDSYGYTF.

This chain connects TRBV10-2 to TRBJ2-5; 8 bases align to TRBD2. CDR1 is WSHSY, CDR2 SAAADI, per germline. With V trimmed by 3 bases and J by 5 bases, 8 bases remained unmatched. This CDR3 spans 15 amino acids. This chain's CDR3 is CASSDTGTREETQYF. Written as DNA, the CDR3 is TGCGCCAGCAGTGATACCGGGACTAGAGAGGAGACCCAGTACTTC.

The gene calls are TRBV5-4 and TRBJ1-2; D is unclear. With 4 bases removed from V and 0 bases from J, the gap between germline ends came to 10 bases. The germline V gene encodes CDR1 SGHNT and CDR2 YYREEE (reference sequence). The CDR3 consists of 14 residues. CDR3 sequence: CASSPTTTNYGYTF. The CDR3 DNA reads as TGTGCCAGCAGCCCTACTACAACTAACTATGGCTACACCTTC.

The CDR3 coding sequence is TGTGCCAGCAGCTCAGGGGGTGGGCGGACCCAGTACTTC. Protein: CASSSGGGRTQYF. This chain uses TRBV7-3 with TRBJ2-5; TRBD1 matches at 7 bases. This CDR3 is 13 amino acids long. Germline-derived CDR1 and CDR2 are SGHTA and FQGTGA. The V and J ends lost 4 bases and 7 bases, in that order; junction bases with no gene match: 6.

This clone was found once. The J gene is TRBJ1-6, the V gene TRBV7-9; D remains unclear. V lost 3 bases and J 8 bases, leaving 11 bases between the germline ends. The germline V gene has CDR1 SEHNR and CDR2 FQNEAQ (reference sequence). The CDR3 is 14 amino acids. CDR3 sequence (DNA): TGTGCCAGCAGCTTCGGAGACGGGGATTCACCCCTCCACTTT. It translates to CASSFGDGDSPLHF.

This chain connects TRBV5-5 to TRBJ1-1; no reliable D call. The V and J ends lost 1 base and 4 bases respectively, with 14 bases between them. This CDR3 spans 15 amino acids. Germline V gene lookup returns CDR1 SGHKS and CDR2 YYEKEE (reference sequence). In nucleotides, the CDR3 is TGTGCCAGCAGCTTGTTTGTCGGAGCAGGCACTGAAGCTTTCTTT. It yields the protein CASSLFVGAGTEAFF. Supplemented by reference TRBV5-5 and TRBJ1-1, the full variable domain reads DAGVTQSPTHLIKTRGQQVTLRCSPISGHKSVSWYQQVLGQGPQFIFQYYEKEERGRGNFPDRFSARQFPNYSSELNVNALLLGDSALYLCASSLFVGAGTEAFFGQGTRLTVV.

The CDR3 loop is CASSPQGTLYSNQPQHF. The DNA for the CDR3 is TGTGCCAGCTCACCCCAGGGGACCCTATATAGCAATCAGCCCCAGCATTTT. This chain joins TRBV18 and TRBJ1-5, with D possibly matching TRBD1 (6 bases). Per the germline V gene, CDR1 is KGHSH and CDR2 is LQKENI. The CDR3 spans 17 residues. V lost 3 bases, J lost 0 bases, and 15 bases lay in between. Looking up the rest from reference TRBV18 and TRBJ1-5 gives the full variable domain: NAGVMQNPRHLVRRRGQEARLRCSPMKGHSHVYWYRQLPEEGLKFMVYLQKENIIDESGMPKERFSAEFPKEGPSILRIQQVVRGDSAAYFCASSPQGTLYSNQPQHFGDGTRLSIL.

The V and J genes are TRBV6-5 and TRBJ1-1, with TRBD1 matching over 7 bases. There are 14 residues in the CDR3. J lost 3 bases, V lost 6 bases, and 7 bases had no gene match. Germline V gene sequence: CDR1 MNHEY, CDR2 SVGAGI. The CDR3 here is CASRARQGDTEAFF. For the CDR3, the DNA is TGTGCCAGCAGAGCCCGACAGGGTGACACTGAAGCTTTCTTT.

This chain links TRBV2 with TRBJ1-1, with a tentative D call TRBD1 (5 bases). The CDR3 has 12 amino acids. Deletions cut 4 bases from V and 4 bases from J, with 7 bases between. Germline V gives CDR1 SNHLY, CDR2 FYNNEI. The DNA of the CDR3 is TGTGCCAGCAGTGTGAGGGGCACTGAAGCTTTCTTT. As protein: CASSVRGTEAFF.

This clone occurred a few times. The CDR3 is CASSEFPGWGGGYTF. The CDR3, as DNA: TGTGCCAGCAGTGAATTCCCAGGGTGGGGTGGTGGCTACACCTTC. The rearrangement links TRBV6-1 to TRBJ1-2; possible D gene TRBD1, 5 bases. The CDR3 extends over 15 amino acids. Germline lookup yields CDR1 MNHNS and CDR2 SASEGT. The ends were cut back, 2 bases at V and 7 bases at J, with 17 bases in the middle.